Each of the 16 T cell receptor beta chains below was sequenced from the same sample in a study of T cell responses to AZD1222 COVID-19 vaccine. Only in-frame clones appear in the TCRdb table, and some are missing; sequencing was by immunoSEQ multiplex PCR. This table has over 150,000 clones, around nine tenths appearing once. The sequencing here drew on peripheral blood, taken on day 0 of AZD1222 vaccination. Source of these receptors: an adult in good health.

The chain combines TRBV27 with TRBJ1-2, with 7 positions matching TRBD1. V lost 5 bases, J lost 4 bases, and 4 bases stayed unmatched. The CDR3 consists of 13 residues. The germline V gene has CDR1 MNHEY and CDR2 SMNVEV (reference sequence). Here the CDR3 reads CASSRQGFYGYTF. Written as DNA, the CDR3 is TGTGCCAGCAGTCGACAGGGATTCTATGGCTACACCTTC.

This chain joins TRBV29-1 and TRBJ1-2, with 10 nucleotides matching TRBD1. This CDR3 has 17 amino acids. Germline V gene lookup returns CDR1 SQVTM and CDR2 ANQGSEA. Trimming cost V 4 bases and J 2 bases; bases outside gene matches: 13. The CDR3 coding sequence is TGCAGCGTTGCTCCTGCAATTGGACAGGGGGTAAACTATGGCTACACCTTC. This encodes CSVAPAIGQGVNYGYTF.

The gene calls are TRBV30 and TRBJ1-1; 7 bases are shared with TRBD1. The CDR3 sequence is 12 residues long. Germline CDR1 reads GTSNPN; CDR2 reads SVGIG (reference sequence). After removal of 0 bases from V and 8 bases from J, the junction contained 3 bases not matched to a gene. The CDR3 reads CAWSVSRGEAFF. The CDR3 DNA sequence: TGTGCCTGGAGTGTAAGCAGGGGGGAAGCTTTCTTT. Combining the CDR3 with reference TRBV30 and TRBJ1-1 gives the whole variable domain SQTIHQWPATLVQPVGSPLSLECTVEGTSNPNLYWYRQAAGRGLQLLFYSVGIGQISSEVPQNLSASRPQDRQFILSSKKLLLSDSGFYLCAWSVSRGEAFFGQGTRLTVV.

The rearrangement uses TRBV27 and TRBJ1-2; 12 bases agree with TRBD1. V lost 3 bases, J lost 8 bases, and 7 bases stayed unmatched. The germline V gene has CDR1 MNHEY and CDR2 SMNVEV (reference sequence). This CDR3 contains 15 residues. The CDR3 nucleotides read TGTGCCAGCAGTTTTTTCTCCGGGACAGGGGGCGGCTACACCTTC. This sequence encodes CASSFFSGTGGGYTF.

The chain links TRBV18 to TRBJ1-5; 9 bases fit TRBD1. The CDR3 contains 17 residues. V shed 0 bases, J shed 5 bases, and the junction held 8 bases outside the gene matches. Germline CDR1 and CDR2: KGHSH and LQKENI. The CDR3 bases are TGTGCCAGCTCACCACCGGGTCCGGGACAGGGCGATCAGCCCCAGCATTTT. Translating gives CASSPPGPGQGDQPQHF.

The J gene is TRBJ1-2, the V gene TRBV7-9, with 11 bases matching TRBD1. The CDR3 runs to 16 residues. Germline V gene lookup returns CDR1 SEHNR and CDR2 FQNEAQ (reference sequence). V lost 5 bases and J lost 2; bases outside the gene matches: 7. In nucleotides, the CDR3 is TGTGCCAGCAGCCAGAGAGGGGACAGGGGGAACTATGGCTACACCTTC. Translation: CASSQRGDRGNYGYTF. Combining the CDR3 with reference TRBV7-9 and TRBJ1-2 gives the whole variable domain DTGVSQNPRHKITKRGQNVTFRCDPISEHNRLYWYRQTLGQGPEFLTYFQNEAQLEKSRLLSDRFSAERPKGSFSTLEIQRTEQGDSAMYLCASSQRGDRGNYGYTFGSGTRLTVV.

The V and J genes are TRBV12-3 or TRBV12-4 and TRBJ2-1; D remains unclear. The CDR3 runs to 13 residues. V shed 7 bases and J shed 7 bases, with 14 bases lying between them. The DNA of the CDR3 is TGTGCCAGCACCAGGTCTAGAGTGAATGAGCAGTTCTTC. Its translation is CASTRSRVNEQFF.

This sequence joins TRBV13 and TRBJ2-7; the match to TRBD2 covers 8 bases. The germline V gene encodes CDR1 PRHDT and CDR2 FYEKMQ (reference sequence). The CDR3 runs 15 residues. After removal of 3 bases from V and 0 bases from J, the junction contained 4 bases not matched to a gene. Here the CDR3 DNA reads TGTGCCAGCAGCTTCCGACTAGCGAGCTCCTACGAGCAGTACTTC. As protein: CASSFRLASSYEQYF. Drawing the rest from reference TRBV13 and TRBJ2-7, the complete variable domain is AAGVIQSPRHLIKEKRETATLKCYPIPRHDTVYWYQQGPGQDPQFLISFYEKMQSDKGSIPDRFSAQQFSDYHSELNMSSLELGDSALYFCASSFRLASSYEQYFGPGTRLTVT.

This rearrangement joins TRBV5-1 to TRBJ2-1; D remains unclear. From germline, CDR1 is SGHRS and CDR2 YFSETQ. The length of the CDR3 is 12 residues. The V gene lost 6 bases and the J gene lost 9 bases, with 13 bases spanning the gap. The DNA of the CDR3 is TGCGCCAGCACCCCCGCGTTGGGTGAGCAGTTCTTC. Translated, it gives CASTPALGEQFF. Together with reference TRBV5-1 and TRBJ2-1, the CDR3 gives the full variable domain: KAGVTQTPRYLIKTRGQQVTLSCSPISGHRSVSWYQQTPGQGLQFLFEYFSETQRNKGNFPGRFSGRQFSNSRSEMNVSTLELGDSALYLCASTPALGEQFFGPGTRLTVL.

The genes are TRBV6-5 and TRBJ2-7; D is uncertain. The V gene's germline CDR1 is MNHEY and CDR2 SVGAGI. The CDR3 loop spans 13 amino acids. V lost 6 bases and J 7 bases, leaving 16 bases between the germline ends. In nucleotides, the CDR3 is TGTGCCAGCAGACAATCCCCTCTATGGGAGCAGTACTTC. Its protein product is CASRQSPLWEQYF.

V usage is TRBV5-1 and J usage is TRBJ1-5; 8 bases line up with TRBD1. Trimming took 0 bases from V and 5 from J; bases not matched to a gene: 7. The CDR3 is 16 residues long. The germline CDR1 and CDR2 sequences are SGHRS and YFSETQ. The CDR3 coding sequence is TGCGCCAGCAGCTTGGACGGACAGGGATGGGATCAGCCCCAGCATTTT. Translating it yields CASSLDGQGWDQPQHF. Full variable domain (outside the CDR3, taken from reference TRBV5-1 and TRBJ1-5): KAGVTQTPRYLIKTRGQQVTLSCSPISGHRSVSWYQQTPGQGLQFLFEYFSETQRNKGNFPGRFSGRQFSNSRSEMNVSTLELGDSALYLCASSLDGQGWDQPQHFGDGTRLSIL.

The chain is built from TRBV12-3 or TRBV12-4 and TRBJ1-2; 7 bases are shared with TRBD1. This CDR3 is 12 amino acids long. Trimming took 5 bases from V and 8 from J; bases not matched to a gene: 5. The CDR3 sequence: CASSIQGRGYTF. CDR3 nucleotide sequence: TGTGCCAGCAGTATACAGGGGAGAGGCTACACCTTC.

CDR3 DNA sequence: TGTGCCAGTAGTGACCGGACTAGCGACGAGCAGTACTTC. Its protein product is CASSDRTSDEQYF. The J gene is TRBJ2-7, the V gene TRBV19; TRBD2 agrees at 9 bases. Germline V gene data show CDR1 as LNHDA and CDR2 as SQIVND (reference sequence). Trimming removed 5 bases from V and 5 bases from J; junction bases left unmatched: 4. The CDR3 runs to 13 residues.

The chain has TRBV11-1 and TRBJ1-2; tentative D call: TRBD1 (5 bases). The germline V gene encodes CDR1 SGHAT and CDR2 FQDESV (reference sequence). V shed 2 bases and J shed 2 bases, with 12 bases lying between them. The CDR3 extends over 15 amino acids. The CDR3 region is CASSLFEGWNYGYTF. The CDR3 DNA is TGTGCCAGCAGCTTATTCGAGGGGTGGAACTATGGCTACACCTTC.

The gene calls are TRBV6-5 and TRBJ1-3; TRBD1 matches at 7 bases. This CDR3 spans 13 amino acids. Germline trimming cut 6 bases from V and 6 bases from J; bases unmatched to any gene: 5. Germline V gives CDR1 MNHEY, CDR2 SVGAGI. The CDR3 protein is CASRHRGSNTIYF. The CDR3 DNA sequence: TGTGCCAGCAGGCACAGGGGATCAAACACCATATATTTT.

CDR3 coding DNA: TGTGCCAGCAGTCCGAACACAGATACGCAGTATTTT. Amino acids: CASSPNTDTQYF. V is TRBV27 and J is TRBJ2-3, with D unresolved. Trimming cost V 5 bases and J 2 bases, with 5 bases left between them. The CDR3 is 12 residues long. Germline V lookup: CDR1 MNHEY, CDR2 SMNVEV (reference sequence).